What follows are 8 T cell receptor beta chains derived from one specimen sequenced in a study of blood T cells in healthy people across ages. PCR was performed a second time for about 7 to 12 cycles using a sample-barcoded 5' primer and a J-beta primer mix. TCRdb analysed the 5' RACE reads with MiXCR anew, one entry per CDR3 protein. The sample includes 920,000 or so distinct CDR3 sequences, 40% to 45% of them seen just once. The sample taken for sequencing was blood. Source of these receptors: an older woman in good health.

This clonotype was observed a handful of times. The chain joins TRBV6-6 to TRBJ1-5; D remains ambiguous. The CDR3 runs 15 residues. CDR1 is MNHNY and CDR2 is SVGAGI in the germline V gene (reference sequence). Between the trimmed V and J ends, which lost 2 bases and 0 bases, there was a span of 8 bases. CDR3 in amino acids: CASSYVGSSNQPQHF. CDR3 coding DNA: TGTGCCAGCAGTTACGTCGGTAGTAGCAATCAGCCCCAGCATTTT.

The rearrangement uses TRBV27 and TRBJ1-5, with D unresolved. CDR1 MNHEY and CDR2 SMNVEV come from the germline V gene (reference sequence). The CDR3 is made up of 16 amino acids. V lost 1 base and J lost 0, with 10 bases in between. The CDR3 region is CASSLFGGNSNQPQHF. CDR3 nucleotide sequence: TGTGCCAGCAGTTTATTTGGCGGGAATAGCAATCAGCCCCAGCATTTT.

The J gene is TRBJ2-3, the V gene TRBV20-1, with D perhaps matching TRBD1 or TRBD2 (5 bases each). The CDR3 loop spans 15 amino acids. Germline lookup yields CDR1 DFQATT and CDR2 SNEGSKA (reference sequence). The V and J ends lost 0 bases and 2 bases respectively, with 12 bases between them. This CDR3 is CSARDAGSSTDTQYF. The CDR3 DNA is TGCAGTGCTAGAGATGCAGGGAGTTCCACAGATACGCAGTATTTT.

The J gene is TRBJ2-5, the V gene TRBV20-1; TRBD2 matches 16 bases. From germline, CDR1 is DFQATT and CDR2 SNEGSKA (reference sequence). Losses at the gene ends were 2 bases for V and 3 bases for J; bases not matched to a gene: 6. The CDR3 runs 17 residues. Written as DNA, the CDR3 is TGCAGTGCTAGACCGGGACTAGCGGGAGGGGGGGAAGAGACCCAGTACTTC. It is translated as CSARPGLAGGGEETQYF.

The chain has TRBV7-6 and TRBJ1-6, with TRBD1 identical over 8 bases. V was pared by 3 bases and J by 9 bases, with 4 bases of the junction left unmatched. In germline, CDR1 is SGHVS, CDR2 FNYEAQ. The CDR3 is made up of 14 amino acids. This chain's CDR3 is CASSFGQGVSPLHF. For the CDR3, the DNA is TGTGCCAGCAGCTTCGGACAGGGAGTTTCACCCCTCCACTTT.

V usage is TRBV3-1 and J usage is TRBJ2-5; D possibly uses TRBD1 or TRBD2 (5 bases each). This CDR3 region has 16 residues. V was clipped by 1 base and J by 5 bases, with 17 bases between them. Per germline, CDR1 LGHDT and CDR2 YNNKEL (reference sequence). DNA of the CDR3: TGTGCCAGCAGCCAAGGATCCGGCCGGGGCTTGGAGACCCAGTACTTC. It encodes CASSQGSGRGLETQYF.

The rearrangement uses TRBV5-1 and TRBJ2-5, with 9 bases identical to TRBD1. The CDR3 spans 14 residues. Losses at the gene ends were 5 bases for V and 3 bases for J; bases not matched to a gene: 5. Germline-derived CDR1 and CDR2 are SGHRS and YFSETQ. The CDR3 spells CASSIRQGEETQYF. The CDR3 bases are TGCGCCAGCAGTATTCGACAGGGGGAAGAGACCCAGTACTTC.

In this sample, this clonotype turned up a few times. The rearrangement links TRBV27 to TRBJ1-5; D gene ambiguous. The length of the CDR3 is 18 residues. Germline lookup yields CDR1 MNHEY and CDR2 SMNVEV (reference sequence). Trimming removed 0 bases at V and 2 bases at J, with 17 bases between. CDR3 amino acids: CASSLSWRGGLGNQPQHF. DNA of the CDR3: TGTGCCAGCAGTTTATCGTGGAGAGGAGGATTAGGCAATCAGCCCCAGCATTTT.